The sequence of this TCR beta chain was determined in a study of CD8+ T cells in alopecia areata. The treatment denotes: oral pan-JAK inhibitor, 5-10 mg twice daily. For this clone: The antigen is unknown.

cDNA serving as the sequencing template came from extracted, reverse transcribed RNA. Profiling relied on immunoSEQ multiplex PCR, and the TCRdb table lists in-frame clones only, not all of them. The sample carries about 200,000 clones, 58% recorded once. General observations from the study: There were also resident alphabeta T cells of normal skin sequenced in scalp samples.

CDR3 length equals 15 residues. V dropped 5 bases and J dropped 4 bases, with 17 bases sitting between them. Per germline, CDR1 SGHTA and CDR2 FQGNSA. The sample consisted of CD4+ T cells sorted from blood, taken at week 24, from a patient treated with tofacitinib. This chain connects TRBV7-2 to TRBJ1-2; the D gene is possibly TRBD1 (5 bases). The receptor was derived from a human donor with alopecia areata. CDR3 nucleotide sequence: TGTGCCAGCAGCCTGGTCAGTGGGGCATCCTATGGCTACACCTTC. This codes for CASSLVSGASYGYTF.